Each of the 17 T cell receptor beta chains below was sequenced from the same sample in a study of CD8+ T cells in alopecia areata. Treatment indicated: oral pan-JAK inhibitor, 5-10 mg twice daily. As the sequencing template, cDNA was produced by extracting RNA and reverse transcribing it. The repertoire was sequenced with immunoSEQ multiplex PCR; TCRdb's copy has only in-frame clones and lacks some. The sample has approximately 180,000 clones, over 55% seen once; the top ten hold over 1%. Source: CD4+ T cells sorted from blood, taken at week 24, from a patient treated with tofacitinib. The receptors here all came from a human donor with alopecia areata.

V and J are TRBV6-6 and TRBJ1-5; unclear D gene. The CDR3 spans 13 residues. Trimming shortened V by 4 bases and J by 6 bases, and 10 bases separated the two germline ends. The germline V gene encodes CDR1 MNHNY and CDR2 SVGAGI (reference sequence). The DNA for the CDR3 is TGTGCCAGCAGTTTCTCCGCGGGTCAGCCCCAGCATTTT. Amino acids: CASSFSAGQPQHF.

V is TRBV7-2 and J is TRBJ1-2; D unresolved. Germline assignment: CDR1 SGHTA and CDR2 FQGNSA. V shed 1 base and J shed 3 bases, with 6 bases lying between them. CDR3 size: 13 residues. Written as DNA, the CDR3 is TGTGCCAGCAGCTTAGAGGGCTACTATGGCTACACCTTC. Translating it yields CASSLEGYYGYTF.

This clone has only a few counts. The chain uses TRBV5-6 and TRBJ2-6; no clear D gene. The CDR3 runs 17 residues. CDR1 is SGHDT and CDR2 is YYEEEE in the germline V gene. Trimming cost V 1 base and J 6 bases, with 17 bases left between them. In DNA, the CDR3 is TGTGCCAGCAGCTTGCCGGGCTCGGCAGTAAAGGCCAACGTCCTGACTTTC. As protein: CASSLPGSAVKANVLTF.

This chain uses TRBV5-1 with TRBJ1-1; 9 nucleotides align to TRBD1. The CDR3 covers 16 residues. With V trimmed by 2 bases and J by 3 bases, 8 bases remained unmatched. Germline loops: CDR1 SGHRS, CDR2 YFSETQ. The CDR3, as DNA: TGCGCCAGCAGCTTTAGGGGGACAGGGCTTGACACTGAAGCTTTCTTT. Translated: CASSFRGTGLDTEAFF.

The table lists this clone with a count of one. The rearrangement joins TRBV20-1 to TRBJ2-5; no clear D. V was cut by 2 bases and J by 7 bases, with 8 bases left in between. Germline V gives CDR1 DFQATT, CDR2 SNEGSKA (reference sequence). The CDR3 loop spans 11 amino acids. The CDR3 DNA reads TGCAGTGCTAGAACAAGAGGGACCCAGTACTTC. This sequence encodes CSARTRGTQYF.

A few counts support this clone. The chain is built from TRBV7-2 and TRBJ2-2; 7 bases line up with TRBD1. CDR1 and CDR2 (germline): SGHTA, FQGNSA. This CDR3 spans 15 amino acids. Trimming removed 1 base from V and 6 bases from J; junction bases left unmatched: 5. The CDR3 is CASSLETGRSGELFF. Written as DNA, the CDR3 is TGTGCCAGCAGCTTAGAGACAGGGCGGTCCGGGGAGCTGTTTTTT. Variable domain in full (rest from reference TRBV7-2 and TRBJ2-2): GAGVSQSPSNKVTEKGKDVELRCDPISGHTALYWYRQSLGQGLEFLIYFQGNSAPDKSGLPSDRFSAERTGGSVSTLTIQRTQQEDSAVYLCASSLETGRSGELFFGEGSRLTVL.

The V call is TRBV29-1, the J call TRBJ1-1, with a tentative D call TRBD1 (6 bases). Germline values: CDR1 SQVTM, CDR2 ANQGSEA. The CDR3 loop spans 12 amino acids. The V and J ends lost 3 bases and 5 bases respectively, with 10 bases between them. CDR3 nucleotides: TGCAGCGTTGACAGGGGAGAAACTGAAGCTTTCTTT. This translates into CSVDRGETEAFF.

The chain is built from TRBV5-5 and TRBJ1-2, with D tentatively TRBD1 (5 bases). This CDR3 region has 13 residues. Between the trimmed V and J ends, which lost 2 bases and 3 bases, there was a span of 8 bases. Germline lookup yields CDR1 SGHKS and CDR2 YYEKEE (reference sequence). The CDR3 DNA reads TGTGCCAGCAGCTTCCAGGGCGACTATGGCTACACCTTC. Its protein is CASSFQGDYGYTF.

This clone occurred a few times. CDR3 residues: CASSQSCSLEKLFF. CDR3 DNA: TGCGCCAGCAGTCAATCGTGCAGTCTCGAAAAACTGTTTTTT. The chain employs TRBV23-1 and TRBJ1-4; no clear D gene. TRBV23-1 is an open reading frame, and its role is uncertain. V lost 0 bases to trimming and J lost 8 bases, with 10 bases between them. This CDR3 spans 14 amino acids.

The sample holds a few counts of this clone. This chain links TRBV4-1 with TRBJ1-2; no firm D call. The V gene lost 2 bases and the J gene lost 3 bases, with 7 bases spanning the gap. The CDR3 totals 13 residues. Looked up from germline, CDR1 is MGHRA and CDR2 is YSYEKL. The CDR3 is CASSQRPDYGYTF. The CDR3, as DNA: TGCGCCAGCAGCCAACGACCGGACTATGGCTACACCTTC.

The chain has TRBV15 and TRBJ2-6; possibly TRBD1 or TRBD2 for D (5 bases each). The CDR3 sequence is 15 residues long. V was clipped by 2 bases and J by 2 bases, with 7 bases between them. The germline V gene has CDR1 LNHNV and CDR2 YYDKDF (reference sequence). The CDR3 protein is CATSRRGAGANVLTF. DNA of the CDR3: TGTGCCACCAGCAGAAGGGGAGCTGGGGCCAACGTCCTGACTTTC.

This clone was observed a single time. J is TRBJ1-2 and V is TRBV4-3, with unresolved D. The germline V gene has CDR1 LGHNA and CDR2 YSLEER. Trimming removed 1 base from V and 8 bases from J, with 11 bases in between. The CDR3 spans 13 residues. CDR3 loop: CASSQAVHLGYTF. The DNA for the CDR3 is TGCGCCAGCAGCCAAGCGGTACACCTCGGCTACACCTTC.

This clone showed up just a few times. This sample includes further DNA sequences coding for the same CDR3. The chain recombines TRBV5-1 with TRBJ1-5; no reliable D call. The CDR3 is 13 amino acids. The germline V gene has CDR1 SGHRS and CDR2 YFSETQ. Between the trimmed V and J ends, which lost 0 bases and 0 bases, there was a span of 1 base. The CDR3 DNA reads TGCGCCAGCAGCTTGGATAGCAATCAGCCCCAGCATTTT. It is translated as CASSLDSNQPQHF.

The V gene is TRBV4-1, the J gene TRBJ1-1, with a possible D match to TRBD1 (5 bases). CDR3 length equals 14 residues. V lost 5 bases and J 4 bases, leaving 14 bases between the germline ends. Germline V CDR1 and CDR2: MGHRA, YSYEKL. CDR3 DNA sequence: TGCGCCAGCAGCTCTAGGGAGACAGCCACTGAAGCTTTCTTT. This sequence encodes CASSSRETATEAFF.

The CDR3 loop is CASSLDLGWGPSYEQYF. The CDR3 nucleotides read TGTGCCAGCAGCTTAGATCTCGGGTGGGGACCATCCTACGAGCAGTACTTC. The chain couples TRBV11-2 to TRBJ2-7; either TRBD1 or TRBD2 may fit D (5 bases each). CDR3 length: 17 amino acids. Germline V gene lookup returns CDR1 SGHAT and CDR2 FQNNGV. V was shortened by 0 bases and J by 1 base, with 16 bases between the two germline ends.

This clone was detected only once. V is TRBV7-8 and J is TRBJ1-6, with D hard to call. From germline, CDR1 is SGHVS and CDR2 FQNEAQ. This CDR3 is built from 11 residues. Trimming cost V 1 base and J 9 bases, with 1 base left between them. The CDR3 is CASSLGSPLHF. DNA for the CDR3: TGTGCCAGCAGCTTAGGTTCACCCCTCCACTTT.

The chain uses TRBV25-1 and TRBJ1-1; 7 positions match TRBD1. The germline CDR1 and CDR2 sequences are MGHDK and SYGVNS. This CDR3 has 12 amino acids. Germline trimming cut 3 bases from V and 11 bases from J; bases unmatched to any gene: 6. In nucleotides, the CDR3 is TGTGCCAGCAGTGAGCAGGGGGTCGGGGCTTTCTTT. Protein sequence: CASSEQGVGAFF.